The clone carrying this T cell receptor beta chain is a singleton in its sample. What it binds is not known. Both 60 Vbeta primers and 13 Jbeta primers went into the PCR. Authors' analysis steps: A later analysis tallied about 80 million unique TCR beta chains, around 12 million of them shared. Here immunoSEQ multiplex PCR was the method, and the copy in TCRdb shows in-frame clones only, minus some. The DNA gave D and trimming, while V, J and clone size come from that table. The sample has around 140,000 clones; roughly 74% are singletons. These data are taken from a study of cytomegalovirus exposure and HLA in healthy donors. Germline CDR1 and CDR2: SGDLS and YYNGEE. With V trimmed by 1 base and J by 4 bases, 3 bases remained unmatched. The CDR3 totals 15 residues. Study-level points and caveats: TCR beta chain V- and J-gene trimming was linked, in a later analysis, to a missense variant in DCLRE1C. Published work reported that the classifier diagnosed cytomegalovirus status with high specificity and sensitivity. Productive status was seen about 90% or about 30% of the time for most TCR beta V segments in an earlier analysis.

The sequence came from a woman under 30 in good health and CMV-seropositive. This rearrangement joins TRBV9 to TRBJ2-1; 9 positions match TRBD2. Sequencing was performed on PBMCs. The CDR3 here is CASSVSGGSYNEQFF. CDR3 nucleotides: TGTGCCAGCAGCGTAAGCGGGGGGTCATACAATGAGCAGTTCTTC. Using reference TRBV9 and TRBJ2-1 for the parts outside the CDR3, the full variable domain is DSGVTQTPKHLITATGQRVTLRCSPRSGDLSVYWYQQSLDQGLQFLIQYYNGEERAKGNILERFSAQQFPDLHSELNLSSLELGDSALYFCASSVSGGSYNEQFFGPGTRLTVL.